The TCR beta chain described here comes from a study of T cells in Graves' hyperthyroidism and ophthalmopathy. When ophthalmopathy did not progress within 18 months, Graves' hyperthyroidism was considered stable. This sample holds PBMCs from about 9.3 ml fresh peripheral blood. Overall study results and limits: Among thyroid clonotypes expanded above 0.001, most also appeared in blood.

This clonotype has ten or more counts. Its antigen is not identified. RNA transcripts yielded amplified TCR beta CDR3 regions. The primer set for the first-round RT-PCR of the TCR CDR3 was HTBI. TCRdb called the multiplex PCR reads again in MiXCR, with one record for every CDR3 protein. Altogether hundreds of thousands of distinct CDR3 sequences are present, about 14% being singletons, with the ten largest covering about 10%. Unmatched junction bases numbered 1, after V lost 5 bases and J lost 6 bases. The CDR3 has 12 residues. Per germline, CDR1 SEHNR and CDR2 FQNEAQ (reference sequence). This TCR was sampled from a woman aged 18-30 years with Graves' hyperthyroidism. This sequence joins TRBV7-9 and TRBJ2-1; 7 bases are a match to TRBD2. The source material was blood. CDR3 coding DNA: TGTGCCAGCAGCCGCGGGGGCAATGAGCAGTTCTTC. Amino acid sequence: CASSRGGNEQFF.